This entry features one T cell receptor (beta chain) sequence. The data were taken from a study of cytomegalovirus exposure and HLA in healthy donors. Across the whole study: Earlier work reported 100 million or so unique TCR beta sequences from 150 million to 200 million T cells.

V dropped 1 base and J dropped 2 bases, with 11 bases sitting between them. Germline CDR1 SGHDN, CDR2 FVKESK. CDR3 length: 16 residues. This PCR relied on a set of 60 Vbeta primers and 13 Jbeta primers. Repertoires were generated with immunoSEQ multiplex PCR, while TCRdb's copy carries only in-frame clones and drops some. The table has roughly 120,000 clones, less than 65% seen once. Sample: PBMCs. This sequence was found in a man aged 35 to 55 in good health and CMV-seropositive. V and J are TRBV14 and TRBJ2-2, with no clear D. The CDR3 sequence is CASSQVLAPNTGELFF. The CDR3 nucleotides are TGTGCCAGCAGCCAAGTTCTGGCCCCTAACACCGGGGAGCTGTTTTTT.